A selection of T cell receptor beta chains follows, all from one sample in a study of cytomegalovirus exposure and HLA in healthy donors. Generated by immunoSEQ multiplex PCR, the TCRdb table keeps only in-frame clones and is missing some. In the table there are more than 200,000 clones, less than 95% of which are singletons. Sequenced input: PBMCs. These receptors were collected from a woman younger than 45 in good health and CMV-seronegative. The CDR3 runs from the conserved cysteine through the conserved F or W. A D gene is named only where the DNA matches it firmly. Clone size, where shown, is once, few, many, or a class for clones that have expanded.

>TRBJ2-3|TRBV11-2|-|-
CASSPMTLSRADTQYF
TGTGCCAGCAGCCCCATGACTTTATCTCGCGCAGATACGCAGTATTTT
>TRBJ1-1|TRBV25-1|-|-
CASSLLSSLDGTNTEAFF
TGTGCCAGCAGCTTACTGTCGTCTCTCGATGGGACGAACACTGAAGCTTTCTTT
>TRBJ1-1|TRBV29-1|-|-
CSASMGQNTEAFF
TGCAGCGCGTCAATGGGACAGAACACTGAAGCTTTCTTT
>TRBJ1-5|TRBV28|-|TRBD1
CASSMQGARSQPQHF
TGTGCCAGCAGCATGCAGGGGGCGCGGAGTCAGCCCCAGCATTTT
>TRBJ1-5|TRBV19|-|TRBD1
CASSLQGIGGNQPQHF
TGTGCCAGTAGTTTACAGGGGATAGGTGGCAATCAGCCCCAGCATTTT
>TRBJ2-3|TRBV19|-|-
CASSISGNSPWSTDTQYF
TGTGCCAGTAGTATTAGTGGGAACAGCCCTTGGAGCACAGATACGCAGTATTTT
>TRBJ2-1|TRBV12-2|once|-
CASRLRSGTLNEQFF
TGTGCAAGTCGCTTAAGGTCGGGCACTCTCAATGAGCAGTTCTTC
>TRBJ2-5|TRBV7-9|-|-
CASSLERVMYF
TGTGCCAGCAGCTTAGAGAGGGTGATGTACTTC
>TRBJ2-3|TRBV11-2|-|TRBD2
CASSFLLTGGPATDTQYF
TGTGCCAGCAGCTTCCTTCTAACGGGAGGGCCTGCCACAGATACGCAGTATTTT
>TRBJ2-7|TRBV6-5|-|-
CASSYDLSYEQYF
TGTGCCAGCAGTTACGATTTGTCCTACGAGCAGTACTTC
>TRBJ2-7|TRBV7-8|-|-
CASSVIRGREQYF
TGTGCCAGCAGCGTGATCAGGGGGAGGGAGCAGTACTTC